This TCR beta chain was observed in a study of control samples from healthy donors and cancer patients. Profiling relied on immunoSEQ multiplex PCR, and the TCRdb table lists in-frame clones only, not all of them. Among 100,000 to 150,000 clones listed, under 95% were seen once. Material for sequencing was blood. The source is a man aged 18 to 30 in good health.

In nucleotides, the CDR3 is TGTGCCAGCAGTTTGGGCAGGGGGACGAATCAGCCCCAGCATTTT. Translating gives CASSLGRGTNQPQHF. This chain links TRBV27 with TRBJ1-5; 7 bases map to TRBD1. V dropped 3 bases and J dropped 4; count of bases not matched to a gene: 6. The CDR3 has 15 residues. In germline, CDR1 is MNHEY, CDR2 SMNVEV (reference sequence).